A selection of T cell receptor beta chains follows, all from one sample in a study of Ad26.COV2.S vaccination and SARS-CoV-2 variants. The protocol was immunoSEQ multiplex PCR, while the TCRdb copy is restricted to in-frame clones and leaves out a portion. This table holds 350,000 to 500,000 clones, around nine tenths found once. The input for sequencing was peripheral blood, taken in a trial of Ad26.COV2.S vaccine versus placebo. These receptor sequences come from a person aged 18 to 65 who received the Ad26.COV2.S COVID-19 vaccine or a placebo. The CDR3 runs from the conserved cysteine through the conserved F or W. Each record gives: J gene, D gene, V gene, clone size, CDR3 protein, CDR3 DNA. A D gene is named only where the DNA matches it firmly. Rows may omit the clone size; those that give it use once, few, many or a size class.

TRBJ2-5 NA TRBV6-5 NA CASSYFGETQYF TGTGCCAGCAGTTACTTTGGGGAGACCCAGTACTTC
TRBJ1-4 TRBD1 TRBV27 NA CASSPAGDSYHEKLFF TGTGCCAGCAGTCCTGCCGGGGACAGCTACCATGAAAAACTGTTTTTT
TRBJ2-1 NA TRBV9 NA CASSYHNEQFF TGTGCCAGCAGTTACCACAATGAGCAGTTCTTC
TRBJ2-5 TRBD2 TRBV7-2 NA CASSFLAGLQETQYF TGTGCCAGCAGCTTCCTAGCGGGGCTTCAAGAGACCCAGTACTTC
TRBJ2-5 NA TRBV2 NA CASSGRTGWGETQYF TGTGCCAGCAGTGGACGGACGGGATGGGGGGAGACCCAGTACTTC
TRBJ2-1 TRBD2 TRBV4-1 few CASSQDHSGRSNEQFF TGCGCCAGCAGCCAGGACCATAGCGGGAGGAGCAATGAGCAGTTCTTC
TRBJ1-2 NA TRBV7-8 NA CASSSGPTNYGYTF TGTGCCAGCAGCTCGGGACCGACCAACTATGGCTACACCTTC
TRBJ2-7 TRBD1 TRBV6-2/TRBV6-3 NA CASSWTGLYEQYF TGTGCCAGCAGTTGGACAGGGTTGTACGAGCAGTACTTC
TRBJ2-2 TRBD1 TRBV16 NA CASSQWNRGSGELFF TGTGCCAGCAGCCAATGGAACAGGGGATCCGGGGAGCTGTTTTTT
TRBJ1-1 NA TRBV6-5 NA CASRPGLNTEAFF TGTGCCAGCAGACCAGGACTGAACACTGAAGCTTTCTTT
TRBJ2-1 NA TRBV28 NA CASNPDQGFSYEQFF TGTGCCAGCAATCCTGACCAGGGGTTCAGTTATGAGCAGTTCTTC
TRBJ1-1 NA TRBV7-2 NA CASSLGAAFTEAFF TGTGCCAGCAGCTTAGGCGCGGCCTTCACTGAAGCTTTCTTT
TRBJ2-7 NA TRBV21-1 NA CASSLPLPPYLSYEQYF TGTGCCAGCAGCCTCCCCCTTCCGCCGTACCTCTCCTACGAGCAGTACTTC
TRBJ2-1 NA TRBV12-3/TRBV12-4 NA CASSLLSVNEQFF TGTGCCAGCAGTTTACTCTCCGTCAATGAGCAGTTCTTC
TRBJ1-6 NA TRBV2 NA CASCPRDDNSPLHF TGTGCCAGCTGTCCTCGGGATGATAATTCACCCCTCCACTTT
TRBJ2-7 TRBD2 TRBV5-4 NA CASSFPSSGTSYEQYF TGTGCCAGCAGCTTTCCCTCTAGCGGGACCTCCTACGAGCAGTACTTC
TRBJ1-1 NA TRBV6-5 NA CASSYSKAFEAFF TGTGCCAGCAGTTACTCGAAAGCCTTTGAAGCTTTCTTT
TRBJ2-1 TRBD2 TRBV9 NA CASSVASGVYNEQFF TGTGCCAGCAGCGTAGCTAGCGGCGTATACAATGAGCAGTTCTTC
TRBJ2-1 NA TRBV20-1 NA CSARVKSEQFF TGCAGTGCTAGAGTTAAAAGTGAGCAGTTCTTC
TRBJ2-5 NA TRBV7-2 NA CASSLGQAMETQYF TGTGCCAGCAGCTTAGGACAGGCCATGGAGACCCAGTACTTC
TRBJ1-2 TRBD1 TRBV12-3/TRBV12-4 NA CASSFRDRVGYTF TGTGCCAGCAGTTTCCGGGACAGGGTTGGCTACACCTTC
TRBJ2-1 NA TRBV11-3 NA CASSLYSTNYNEQFF TGTGCCAGCAGCTTATACAGCACAAACTACAATGAGCAGTTCTTC
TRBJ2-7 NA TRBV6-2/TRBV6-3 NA CASSYSNPGYEQYF TGTGCCAGCAGTTACTCGAATCCGGGTTACGAGCAGTACTTC
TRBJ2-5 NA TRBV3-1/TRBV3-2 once CASSRNRGETQYF TGTGCCAGCAGCCGAAATAGGGGCGAGACCCAGTACTTC
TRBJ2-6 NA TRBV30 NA CAWLNSGANVLTF TGTGCCTGGTTGAACTCTGGGGCCAACGTCCTGACTTTC
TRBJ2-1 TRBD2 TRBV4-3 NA CASSRSSGTSGRFWYNEQFF TGCGCCAGCAGCCGCTCCTCTGGGACTAGCGGGAGATTTTGGTACAATGAGCAGTTCTTC
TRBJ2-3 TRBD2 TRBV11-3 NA CASSPSGSLTDTQYF TGTGCCAGCAGCCCAAGCGGGAGTTTGACAGATACGCAGTATTTT
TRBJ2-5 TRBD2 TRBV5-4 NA CASSATGTSGRGKYF TGTGCCAGCAGCGCGACCGGGACTAGCGGGAGGGGGAAGTACTTC
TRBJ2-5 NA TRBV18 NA CATLGQSQETQYF TGTGCCACCCTTGGGCAGAGCCAAGAGACCCAGTACTTC
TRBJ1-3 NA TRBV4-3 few CASSQERRGLSSGNTIYF TGCGCCAGCAGCCAAGAAAGGAGGGGTCTCAGCTCTGGAAACACCATATATTTT
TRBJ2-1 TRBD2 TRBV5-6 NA CASSPGLALDNEQFF TGTGCCAGCAGCCCCGGACTAGCCTTAGACAATGAGCAGTTCTTC
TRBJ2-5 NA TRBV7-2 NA CASSFGTQETQYF TGTGCCAGCAGCTTCGGGACCCAAGAGACCCAGTACTTC
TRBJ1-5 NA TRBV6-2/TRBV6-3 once CASSYEGRQPQHF TGTGCCAGCAGTTACGAGGGGCGGCAGCCCCAGCATTTT
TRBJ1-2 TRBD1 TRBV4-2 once CASSQLPDREVYGYTF TGTGCCAGCAGCCAACTTCCGGACAGGGAAGTATATGGCTACACCTTC
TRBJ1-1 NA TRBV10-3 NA CAIKSTDTEAFF TGTGCCATCAAATCGACAGACACTGAAGCTTTCTTT
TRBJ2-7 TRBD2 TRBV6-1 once CASSEYNGGLAGVVGEQYF TGTGCCAGCAGTGAATATAACGGGGGACTAGCGGGAGTGGTAGGCGAGCAGTACTTC
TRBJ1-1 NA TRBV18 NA CASSQGENTEAFF TGTGCCAGCTCACAGGGGGAGAACACTGAAGCTTTCTTT
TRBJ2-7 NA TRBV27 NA CASSPGPLSHEQYF TGTGCCAGCAGTCCCGGGCCCCTGAGCCACGAGCAGTACTTC